This T cell receptor beta chain stems from a study of type 1 and type 2 diabetes patients (dated by TCRdb to 2015 to 2016). About the investigation overall: The cohort comprised eight to ten type 1 diabetes patients, a few type 2 diabetes patients and six or seven nondiabetic controls recruited in China. Across the study, CD4+ and CD8+ T cells were positively selected from PBMCs by means of CD4 or CD8 MicroBeads on MACS columns. A total of over 15,000,000 paired-end reads was generated across the whole study. The study profiled TCRbeta repertoires by high-throughput sequencing to compare type 1 diabetes, type 2 diabetes and nondiabetic individuals. For the type 1 diabetes patients, the type 2 diabetes patients acted as a disease comparison group. V gene usage was similar between approximately 20-cycle and roughly 25-cycle amplification, suggesting similar primer efficiencies and random PCR bias. The TCRbeta libraries underwent paired-end sequencing on Illumina HiSeq 2000 or MiSeq instruments.

This clonotype was seen many times. What antigen it recognizes has not been identified. No base qualities exist here, and no much larger clone lies one base off it. TCRdb records Illumina MiSeq as the sequencer. For TCRbeta CDR3 amplification, the template was genomic DNA taken from the sorted T cell subsets. The TCRbeta CDR3 region was amplified by multiplex PCR with 30 forward and 13 reverse primers. PCR products were purified with AMPure XP beads, then indices and adaptors were added in a second approximately 26-cycle PCR. Libraries were gel-purified using the QIAquick Gel Extraction Kit before sequencing. Regarding the original processing steps: FLASH was used to merge paired-end reads, and IgBLAST was used to align the merged reads to IMGT V, D and J germline references. Reads with less than 70% alignment identity to germline references were removed, leaving around 12,000,000 reads across the study. IMGT definitions were followed to assign CDR3 boundaries, reading frame and productivity. A highly-expanded clone was defined as any clone making up 1% or more of reads, and normalized Shannon entropy served as the measure of diversity. Group differences in Shannon entropy were tested with unpaired two-tailed t-tests. TCRdb took the public reads, trimmed them with fastp at Q25, ran MiXCR for clone calling and kept in-frame beta chains. Every CDR3 protein is listed once, alongside the most common genes and DNA of its rows. It is TCRdb's table, rather than the study itself, that gives the V and J calls and clone size. This sample lists some 250,000 distinct CDR3 sequences; more than 45% were detected once. The ten largest make up 12% to 15% of the sample.

The CDR3, from cysteine to phenylalanine, totals 14 residues. This entry keeps only the CDR3 DNA: 42 bases, framed from base 1. V ends up 6 bases short and J 3 bases short, with an unmatched junction base count of 7. Via the germline V gene, CDR1 is WSHSY and CDR2 SAAADI. Standard classification criteria for type 1 or type 2 diabetes were met by all diabetic patients, and glucose and C-peptide were assessed by WHO-recommended methods. Donors with other autoimmune diseases or infections within the previous four weeks were excluded from participation. Ten milliliters of peripheral blood were collected from each participant. PBMCs were isolated with LymphoPrep density separation. Results and caveats for the whole study, not just this receptor: The study groups were not matched for age and gender, which could bias interpretation. Because only a limited number of T2D and control samples were sequenced, some T1D-only HECs might also be present in more T2D or control samples. Highly correlated V and J gene usage patterns were observed for type 2 diabetes and control samples, with an average of roughly 0.97 between samples. Type 2 diabetes patients had few highly-expanded CD4+ clones, median one, accounting for a median approximately 3.9% of reads. Type 2 diabetes repertoires showed high diversity, significantly greater than type 1 diabetes repertoires in both CD4+ and CD8+ T cells.

Sequencing was done on a sample of peripheral blood mononuclear cells (PBMCs). This receptor was taken from a man aged 18 to 29 with type 2 diabetes. Recombination linked TRBV10-2 to TRBJ2-7; the central 8 bases match TRBD2. The DNA sequence is as follows: TGCGCCAGCAGGCCGACGGGAGGGGTCTACGAGCAGTACTTC. Translated, this gives CASRPTGGVYEQYF.